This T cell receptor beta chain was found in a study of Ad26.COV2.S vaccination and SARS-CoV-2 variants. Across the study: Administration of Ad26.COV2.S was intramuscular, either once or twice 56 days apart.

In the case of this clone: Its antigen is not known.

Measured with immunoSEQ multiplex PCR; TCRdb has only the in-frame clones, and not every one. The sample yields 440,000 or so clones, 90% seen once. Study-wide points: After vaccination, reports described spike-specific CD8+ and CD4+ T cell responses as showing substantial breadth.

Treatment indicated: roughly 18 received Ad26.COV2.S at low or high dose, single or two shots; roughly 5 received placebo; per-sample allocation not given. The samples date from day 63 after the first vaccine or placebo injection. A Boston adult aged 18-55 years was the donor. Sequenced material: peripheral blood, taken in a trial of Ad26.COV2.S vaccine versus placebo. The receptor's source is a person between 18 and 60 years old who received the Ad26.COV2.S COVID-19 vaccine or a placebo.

This CDR3 reads CSAARENEQFF. CDR3 nucleotide sequence: TGCAGTGCGGCCAGGGAGAATGAGCAGTTCTTC. The rearrangement uses TRBV20-1 and TRBJ2-1, with D tentatively TRBD1 or TRBD2 (5 bases each). Per germline, CDR1 DFQATT and CDR2 SNEGSKA (reference sequence). The V and J ends lost 6 bases and 7 bases respectively, with 10 bases between them. CDR3 length: 11 amino acids.